The 13 T cell receptor beta chains given below trace back to one sample, sequenced in a study of early T cells in non-severe SARS-CoV-2 infection. TCRdb processed the 5' RACE reads anew with MiXCR; each CDR3 protein has one entry. The sample shows around 33,000 distinct CDR3 sequences, 5.5% to 7.5% of them seen only once. Sequences were obtained from whole blood. These receptors were taken from an adult who was a healthcare worker with PCR-confirmed SARS-CoV-2 infection or an uninfected control (not recorded which).

This clonotype was recorded at least ten times. The gene calls are TRBV28 and TRBJ2-1, with 9 bases lining up with TRBD1. This CDR3 has 17 residues. V lost 3 bases, J lost 0 bases, and 6 bases stayed unmatched. Per germline, CDR1 MDHEN and CDR2 SYDVKM. This chain's CDR3 is CASSFPTGGYSYNEQFF. Here the CDR3 DNA reads TGTGCCAGCAGTTTCCCGACAGGGGGATACTCCTACAATGAGCAGTTCTTC.

The chain recombines TRBV4-1 with TRBJ1-3; no clear D. Germline V gene sequence: CDR1 MGHRA, CDR2 YSYEKL. The V end lost 0 bases, the J end lost 2 bases, and 11 bases lay between the germline ends. The CDR3 has 16 amino acids. The CDR3 protein is CASSQDLPGAGNTIYF. The CDR3 coding sequence is TGCGCCAGCAGCCAAGATCTCCCTGGGGCTGGAAACACCATATATTTT.

This clonotype was picked up many times. The chain is built from TRBV6-5 and TRBJ2-2; 10 bases are shared with TRBD2. J gave up 4 bases and V 6 bases, and 8 bases lay outside the gene matches. The CDR3 is 16 residues long. Germline-derived CDR1 and CDR2 are MNHEY and SVGAGI. The DNA for the CDR3 is TGTGCCAGCAGCACAGCGGGGGGGCTGGTCACCGGGGAGCTGTTTTTT. Translated: CASSTAGGLVTGELFF.

For this clonotype: One junction end disagrees with the germline gene, perhaps due to a read error. This chain joins TRBV7-9 and TRBJ2-3, with D possibly being TRBD1 (5 bases). The CDR3 length is 12 residues. Germline CDR1 and CDR2: SEHNR and FQNEAQ (reference sequence). The CDR3 coding sequence is TGTGCCAGCAGCTTAAGTGCAGGGCTGTTATGTTTT. Amino acids: CASSLSAGLLCF. The full variable domain, with the rest looked up from reference TRBV7-9 and TRBJ2-3, is DTGVSQNPRHKITKRGQNVTFRCDPISEHNRLYWYRQTLGQGPEFLTYFQNEAQLEKSRLLSDRFSAERPKGSFSTLEIQRTEQGDSAMYLCASSLSAGLLCFGPGTRLTVL.

This clonotype showed up many times. The V call is TRBV3-1, the J call TRBJ2-1; TRBD1 might be the D (6 bases). V was cut by 6 bases and J by 6 bases, with 12 bases left in between. The CDR3 extends over 13 amino acids. Germline V gives CDR1 LGHDT, CDR2 YNNKEL (reference sequence). The CDR3 sequence is CASSLQGLNEQFF. The CDR3 DNA is TGTGCCAGCAGTCTACAGGGTCTCAATGAGCAGTTCTTC.

This clonotype was counted a few times. The chain employs TRBV5-4 and TRBJ2-5; 9 positions match TRBD2. Germline V gene lookup returns CDR1 SGHNT and CDR2 YYREEE (reference sequence). The CDR3 runs 16 residues. Trimming took 0 bases from V and 7 from J; bases not matched to a gene: 10. The CDR3 loop is CASSLEAGGRRGTQYF. CDR3 coding DNA: TGTGCCAGCAGCTTGGAAGCGGGGGGCCGGAGGGGGACCCAGTACTTC.

The chain employs TRBV7-2 and TRBJ2-3; 10 positions match TRBD1. CDR3 size: 17 residues. The ends lost 5 bases at V and 2 bases at J; junction bases unmatched: 10. Germline CDR1 is SGHTA and CDR2 is FQGNSA. The CDR3 sequence: CASSRQGAVLITDTQYF. The CDR3 nucleotides are TGTGCCAGCAGCCGACAGGGGGCCGTCCTAATCACAGATACGCAGTATTTT.

This clonotype was counted at least ten times. This rearrangement joins TRBV27 to TRBJ2-1; 8 positions match TRBD2. This CDR3 comprises 16 residues. CDR1 and CDR2 (germline): MNHEY, SMNVEV (reference sequence). Germline trimming cut 5 bases from V and 7 bases from J; bases unmatched to any gene: 13. CDR3 region: CASSPSLPGGPNEQFF. CDR3 DNA sequence: TGTGCCAGCAGTCCGTCTCTCCCGGGGGGGCCAAATGAGCAGTTCTTC.

There are a few counts of this clonotype. The chain is built from TRBV11-2 and TRBJ1-1, with a possible D match to TRBD1 (6 bases). The CDR3 consists of 14 residues. With 3 bases removed from V and 4 bases from J, the gap between germline ends came to 12 bases. Germline CDR1 reads SGHAT; CDR2 reads FQNNGV. The CDR3 is CASSLRGFGTEAFF. CDR3 coding DNA: TGTGCCAGCAGCTTGAGGGGGTTCGGCACTGAAGCTTTCTTT.

This clonotype was detected many times. The CDR3 coding sequence is TGTGCCAGCAGTCCAGTAAGGACAGGGGTCACTGAAGCTTTCTTT. It encodes CASSPVRTGVTEAFF. V is TRBV28 and J is TRBJ1-1; 9 bases match TRBD1. The ends lost 5 bases at V and 4 bases at J; junction bases unmatched: 8. The CDR3 extends over 15 amino acids. From germline, CDR1 is MDHEN and CDR2 SYDVKM. The full variable domain, completed using reference TRBV28 and TRBJ1-1, is DVKVTQSSRYLVKRTGEKVFLECVQDMDHENMFWYRQDPGLGLRLIYFSYDVKMKEKGDIPEGYSVSREKKERFSLILESASTNQTSMYLCASSPVRTGVTEAFFGQGTRLTVV.

The CDR3 loop is CASSGGGDEAFF. The CDR3 DNA reads as TGTGCCAGCAGCGGAGGCGGGGATGAAGCTTTCTTT. This chain joins TRBV7-9 and TRBJ1-1; D unresolved. The CDR3 is made up of 12 amino acids. Looked up from germline, CDR1 is SEHNR and CDR2 is FQNEAQ (reference sequence). Trimming left V 5 bases short and J 7 bases short, with 11 bases between. Drawing the rest from reference TRBV7-9 and TRBJ1-1, the complete variable domain is DTGVSQNPRHKITKRGQNVTFRCDPISEHNRLYWYRQTLGQGPEFLTYFQNEAQLEKSRLLSDRFSAERPKGSFSTLEIQRTEQGDSAMYLCASSGGGDEAFFGQGTRLTVV.

This clonotype was detected ten times or more. This chain joins TRBV6-6 and TRBJ2-7, with D uncertain. CDR3 length: 14 amino acids. The germline V gene has CDR1 MNHNY and CDR2 SVGAGI (reference sequence). The germline V and J ends were trimmed by 5 bases and 1 base, with 12 bases remaining between them. The CDR3 sequence is CASSRSLGSYEQYF. CDR3 bases: TGTGCCAGCAGTCGAAGCCTGGGGTCCTACGAGCAGTACTTC.

CDR3 DNA: TGTGCCAGCAGCTTAGCGGGGTTGGAGACCCAGTACTTC. Protein product: CASSLAGLETQYF. V gene TRBV7-9 combines with J gene TRBJ2-5; D is undetermined. CDR3 length: 13 amino acids. Germline V gene lookup returns CDR1 SEHNR and CDR2 FQNEAQ (reference sequence). V was shortened by 0 bases and J by 5 bases, with 7 bases between the two germline ends.